These 5 T cell receptor beta chains were sequenced from one sample in a study of Graves' ophthalmopathy and Graves' hyperthyroidism. RNA transcripts were the source from which TCR beta CDR3 regions were amplified. HTBI-primed first-round RT-PCR preceded second-round multiplex PCR. TCRdb ran MiXCR on the multiplex PCR reads and lists one entry per CDR3 protein. The table records a few hundred thousand distinct CDR3 sequences, approximately 17% of them present only once. Sequenced: peripheral blood. The receptors shown here come from an adult woman with stable Graves' hyperthyroidism.

The CDR3 DNA is TGTGCCAGCAGTGAAGTCGGGAGGTGGGATCAGCCCCAGCATTTT. It codes for CASSEVGRWDQPQHF. V gene TRBV6-1 combines with J gene TRBJ1-5; D not certain. Per the germline V gene, CDR1 is MNHNS and CDR2 is SASEGT. This CDR3 contains 15 residues. V dropped 1 base and J dropped 5 bases, with 12 bases sitting between them.

Remarks on this clonotype: A much larger clone differs from this one at a single base, so this may be a read error. The chain employs TRBV4-2 and TRBJ2-5; either TRBD1 or TRBD2 may supply D (5 bases each). CDR1 LGHNA and CDR2 YNFKEQ come from the germline V gene. V was clipped by 0 bases and J by 1 base, with 12 bases between them. The CDR3 is 16 amino acids. CDR3 DNA: TGTGCCAGCAGCCAAGATGGGGGTGGGGCCCAAGAGACCCAGTACTTC. Protein product: CASSQDGGGAQETQYF.

This clonotype was counted only a few times. The J gene is TRBJ2-2, the V gene TRBV9, with D perhaps matching TRBD2 (7 bases). The CDR3 length is 16 residues. The V end was cut by 4 bases, the J end by 7 bases, with 20 bases between. The V gene's germline CDR1 is SGDLS and CDR2 YYNGEE. The chain's CDR3 is CASSLGGTWSVGELFF. The CDR3, as DNA: TGTGCCAGCAGCCTCGGGGGGACATGGTCGGTCGGGGAGCTGTTTTTT.

The sample holds many counts of this clonotype. This may arise from a read error, as a much more abundant clone is one base away. The chain recombines TRBV12-5 with TRBJ2-5; no reliable D call. The germline gives CDR1 LGHNT, CDR2 FRNRAP. This CDR3 region has 15 residues. CDR3 residues: CASGPAAANQETKYF. As DNA, the CDR3 is TGTGCTAGTGGGCCCGCGGCAGCTAACCAAGAGACCAAGTACTTC.

This clonotype was observed at least ten times. The chain carries TRBV6-5 and TRBJ1-5; TRBD1 is a possible D gene (5 bases). CDR1 is MNHEY and CDR2 is SVGAGI in the germline V gene. The CDR3 has 15 amino acids. Deletions cut 7 bases from V and 1 base from J, with 14 bases between. CDR3 DNA sequence: TGTGCCAGCATTAGCAGGGTCCCCAGCAATCAGCCCCAGCATTTT. The encoded protein is CASISRVPSNQPQHF.